This T cell receptor (beta chain) was identified in a study of identical twins. The study's findings and limits: When twins shared out-of-frame alpha sequences, those sequences had excess low generation probability. Researchers caution that invariant MAIT and iNKT cells could partly confound zero-insertion analyses. The more abundant beta clonotypes in cord blood had fewer insertions, and memory repertoires did not show this.

Unique molecular identifiers were present on the cDNA, which also gained a universal primer site by template switching. In TCRdb, the 5' RACE reads were re-called with MiXCR into one record per CDR3 protein. The repertoire consists of some 330,000 distinct CDR3 sequences, with approximately 8.7% occurring once and the leading ten covering more than 8%. The CDR3 has 18 residues. The trim removed 4 bases at V and 0 bases at J, leaving 6 bases unmatched. CDR1 and CDR2 from the germline V gene are PRHDT and FYEKMQ (reference sequence). The table lists this clonotype with many counts. Its target is unknown.

The sequence derives from a woman in her 50s in good health. The specimen was naive T cells sorted from blood. The chain links TRBV13 to TRBJ2-2, with 12 bases matching TRBD2. The CDR3 is CASSSGTSGSANTGELFF. Here the CDR3 DNA reads TGTGCCAGCAGCTCAGGGACTAGCGGGTCCGCGAACACCGGGGAGCTGTTTTTT. The whole variable domain, filled in from reference TRBV13 and TRBJ2-2, reads AAGVIQSPRHLIKEKRETATLKCYPIPRHDTVYWYQQGPGQDPQFLISFYEKMQSDKGSIPDRFSAQQFSDYHSELNMSSLELGDSALYFCASSSGTSGSANTGELFFGEGSRLTVL.